These 22 T cell receptor beta chains were sequenced from one sample in a study of control samples from healthy donors and cancer patients. Repertoires were generated with immunoSEQ multiplex PCR, while TCRdb's copy carries only in-frame clones and drops some. The sample consists of over 100,000 clones, roughly 84% of them appearing once. Material for sequencing was blood. The receptors stem from a man aged 50 to 59 in good health.

This chain links TRBV4-1 with TRBJ2-1; tentatively, D is TRBD2 (6 bases). The CDR3 contains 15 residues. Looked up from germline, CDR1 is MGHRA and CDR2 is YSYEKL. Trimming took 2 bases from V and 5 from J, leaving 13 bases between them. The CDR3 nucleotides are TGCGCCAGCAGCCAACCGGGAGTCACACACAATGAGCAGTTCTTC. Protein sequence: CASSQPGVTHNEQFF.

This clone was seen only once. The V call is TRBV18, the J call TRBJ1-2; the D gene is possibly TRBD1 (5 bases). With 5 bases removed from V and 4 bases from J, the gap between germline ends came to 8 bases. This CDR3 comprises 12 residues. Germline CDR1 reads KGHSH; CDR2 reads LQKENI. Here the CDR3 reads CASSEDTYGYTF. In DNA form, the CDR3 reads TGTGCCAGCTCAGAGGACACCTATGGCTACACCTTC.

The rearrangement uses TRBV2 and TRBJ1-1; 8 bases map to TRBD1. Losses at the gene ends were 6 bases for V and 2 bases for J; bases not matched to a gene: 14. CDR3 length equals 17 residues. Per the germline V gene, CDR1 is SNHLY and CDR2 is FYNNEI. DNA for the CDR3: TGTGCCAGCAGATCAGGACAGGGCAGAGGGTCAAACACTGAAGCTTTCTTT. Encoded protein: CASRSGQGRGSNTEAFF.

V usage is TRBV24-1 and J usage is TRBJ1-5; a possible D gene is TRBD1 (5 bases). Germline assignment: CDR1 KGHDR and CDR2 SFDVKD. Trimming stripped 3 bases from V and 11 bases from J, with 16 bases between. There are 14 residues in the CDR3. The CDR3 DNA sequence: TGTGCCACCAGTGATGTTGGGGGTAAACAGACCCAGCATTTT. This translates into CATSDVGGKQTQHF.

The V gene is TRBV3-1 (or the pseudogene TRBV3-2), the J gene TRBJ2-5, with TRBD2 matching 7 bases. V was pared by 1 base and J by 3 bases, with 8 bases of the junction left unmatched. This CDR3 is 16 amino acids long. Germline lookup yields CDR1 LGHDT and CDR2 YNNKEL (reference sequence). The CDR3 region is CASSQVAPSGKETQYF. The CDR3 region has the DNA TGTGCCAGCAGCCAAGTTGCTCCTAGCGGAAAAGAGACCCAGTACTTC.

CDR3 in amino acids: CASSLGLAGGPADTQYF. CDR3 DNA: TGTGCCAGCAGCCTCGGACTAGCGGGGGGGCCCGCAGATACGCAGTATTTT. The rearrangement links TRBV3-1 (or the pseudogene TRBV3-2) to TRBJ2-3; 15 bases agree with TRBD2. Trimming took 4 bases from V and 4 from J; bases not matched to a gene: 6. The CDR3 is made up of 17 amino acids. Germline-derived CDR1 and CDR2 are LGHDT and YNNKEL (reference sequence).

The chain uses TRBV18 and TRBJ1-2, with 7 nucleotides matching TRBD1. The CDR3 extends over 13 amino acids. CDR1 is KGHSH and CDR2 is LQKENI in the germline V gene. After removal of 4 bases from V and 4 bases from J, the junction contained 3 bases not matched to a gene. CDR3 in DNA: TGTGCCAGCTCACGGGACAGCTTCTATGGCTACACCTTC. Its protein product is CASSRDSFYGYTF.

The chain is built from TRBV5-1 and TRBJ1-1; the D is unclear. Germline assignment: CDR1 SGHRS and CDR2 YFSETQ. The ends were cut back, 0 bases at V and 1 base at J, with 13 bases in the middle. This CDR3 contains 16 residues. CDR3 region: CASSLGRGWQNTEAFF. The CDR3 DNA follows: TGCGCCAGCAGCTTGGGTCGAGGGTGGCAGAACACTGAAGCTTTCTTT.

The chain employs TRBV2 and TRBJ1-1; 8 bases map to TRBD1. V lost 0 bases to trimming and J lost 0 bases; unmatched junction nucleotides: 0. There are 15 residues in the CDR3. Germline-derived CDR1 and CDR2 are SNHLY and FYNNEI. The CDR3 protein is CASSEADRVNTEAFF. The CDR3, as DNA: TGTGCCAGCAGTGAAGCGGACAGGGTGAACACTGAAGCTTTCTTT.

The genes are TRBV21-1 and TRBJ1-5. TRBV21-1 is marked as a pseudogene. The CDR3 is 15 residues long. CDR3 in DNA: TGTGCCAGCATCCGGGGGCCAGGGAGGAATCAGCCCCAGCATTTT. It translates to CASIRGPGRNQPQHF.

V gene TRBV4-1 combines with J gene TRBJ2-2; D perhaps matches TRBD1 (5 bases). Trimming took 3 bases from V and 9 from J, leaving 8 bases between them. From germline, CDR1 is MGHRA and CDR2 YSYEKL. The CDR3 totals 12 residues. The CDR3 region has the DNA TGCGCCAGCAGCCAGGACACGCGGGAGCTGTTTTTT. It translates to CASSQDTRELFF.

The gene calls are TRBV29-1 and TRBJ1-2, with D possibly being TRBD1 (6 bases). The CDR3 is made up of 13 amino acids. Between the trimmed V and J ends, which lost 5 bases and 2 bases, there was a span of 12 bases. Per the germline V gene, CDR1 is SQVTM and CDR2 is ANQGSEA. The CDR3 reads CSVRDTRNYGYTF. CDR3 nucleotides: TGCAGCGTTCGGGACACTCGAAACTATGGCTACACCTTC.

V and J are TRBV4-2 and TRBJ2-1; tentatively, D is TRBD1 or TRBD2 (7 bases each). Trimming took off 4 bases at V and 5 bases at J, with 21 bases between the two ends. The CDR3 has 17 amino acids. CDR1 is LGHNA and CDR2 is YNFKEQ in the germline V gene. In DNA form, the CDR3 reads TGTGCCAGCAGCCCACGCAGGGGGGGGGATTTAGACAATGAGCAGTTCTTC. Encoded protein: CASSPRRGGDLDNEQFF.

V usage is TRBV10-2 and J usage is TRBJ2-7, with 9 bases matching TRBD2. V was clipped by 7 bases and J by 2 bases; unmatched bases: 3. The CDR3 extends over 13 amino acids. Germline CDR1 and CDR2: WSHSY and SAAADI. This CDR3 reads CASKRGATYEQYF. CDR3 coding DNA: TGCGCCAGCAAGCGGGGGGCCACCTACGAGCAGTACTTC.

The table lists this clone with a count of one. V and J are TRBV5-6 and TRBJ2-1, with D maybe TRBD1 (6 bases). V was clipped by 1 base and J by 0 bases, with 11 bases between them. Germline V gene sequence: CDR1 SGHDT, CDR2 YYEEEE. The CDR3 has 16 residues. The CDR3, as DNA: TGTGCCAGCAGCTTGTCCGCGACAGGCTCCTACAATGAGCAGTTCTTC. It is translated as CASSLSATGSYNEQFF.

This chain uses TRBV4-1 with TRBJ1-1, with D unclear. V was cut by 1 base and J by 1 base, with 13 bases left in between. The germline gives CDR1 MGHRA, CDR2 YSYEKL. The CDR3 is made up of 16 amino acids. CDR3 amino acids: CASSQGGLTENTEAFF. For the CDR3, the DNA is TGCGCCAGCAGCCAAGGAGGTCTAACAGAGAACACTGAAGCTTTCTTT.

The chain joins TRBV10-3 to TRBJ2-1, with 9 nucleotides matching TRBD1. The J segment lost 0 bases and the V segment lost 2 bases, leaving 8 bases of the junction unmatched. The CDR3 runs to 18 residues. Germline-derived CDR1 and CDR2 are ENHRY and SYGVKD. As DNA, the CDR3 is TGTGCCATCAGTGAGCCCGACAGGGGGGTTAGCTCCTACAATGAGCAGTTCTTC. It encodes CAISEPDRGVSSYNEQFF.

The genes are TRBV4-2 and TRBJ2-1; D remains ambiguous. The V and J ends lost 1 base and 3 bases respectively, with 13 bases between them. This CDR3 is built from 16 residues. Germline V gene lookup returns CDR1 LGHNA and CDR2 YNFKEQ. The CDR3 here is CASSQVGASYYNEQFF. DNA for the CDR3: TGTGCCAGCAGCCAAGTTGGCGCCTCCTACTACAATGAGCAGTTCTTC.

The rearrangement uses TRBV19 and TRBJ1-2, with 8 bases matching TRBD1. Trimming at V came to 5 bases and at J to 4 bases, leaving 6 bases not matched to a gene. This CDR3 is 14 amino acids long. CDR1 LNHDA and CDR2 SQIVND come from the germline V gene (reference sequence). CDR3 in DNA: TGTGCCAGTAGTGGCCGGGACAGGATCTATGGCTACACCTTC. Protein product: CASSGRDRIYGYTF.

The rearrangement uses TRBV5-1 and TRBJ2-1, with 8 nucleotides matching TRBD1. After removal of 1 base from V and 2 bases from J, the junction contained 5 bases not matched to a gene. Germline loops: CDR1 SGHRS, CDR2 YFSETQ. The CDR3 length is 16 residues. CDR3 residues: CASSLTGTGTYNEQFF. CDR3 nucleotides: TGCGCCAGCAGCTTGACAGGGACAGGAACCTACAATGAGCAGTTCTTC.

This clone was counted between two and nine times. The V call is TRBV30, the J call TRBJ2-7, with D uncertain. CDR1 is GTSNPN, CDR2 SVGIG, per germline (reference sequence). Trimming removed 5 bases at V and 5 bases at J, with 10 bases between. The CDR3 has 11 residues. CDR3 region: CAWDGLHEQYF. The CDR3, as DNA: TGTGCCTGGGACGGGCTCCACGAGCAGTACTTC.

V gene TRBV24-1 combines with J gene TRBJ1-2; D remains unclear. Germline-derived CDR1 and CDR2 are KGHDR and SFDVKD. The CDR3 is 14 residues long. The V end was cut by 1 base, the J end by 4 bases, with 9 bases between. CDR3 loop: CATSDFTASYGYTF. In nucleotides, the CDR3 is TGTGCCACCAGTGATTTTACAGCGAGCTATGGCTACACCTTC.